Below, 25 T cell receptor beta chains from the same sample are listed, as sequenced in a study of shared clonotypes between healthy human individuals (dated by TCRdb to 2020 to 2021). CD8 naive samples consisted of CD45RO-negative cells that were positively selected for CCR7, yielding a CD45RA+CCR7+ population without TemRA cells. Libraries were made using the immunoSEQ multiplex PCR assay. Drawn from immuneACCESS, this table holds only the in-frame rearrangements with V and J called that TCRdb kept. Clones are partly lost; checked studies trace under half to an unresolved V gene and leave the rest unexplained. The sample has nearly 2 million clones on record, about 94% of them singletons. Together, the top ten hold 0.9% to 1.5% of the sample. Sequencing used naive CD8+ T cells sorted from blood. Reading the label with the study, this specimen's cell subset or site is: CD45RA+CCR7+. Receptors were obtained from a man aged 18-30 years in good health.

The genes are TRBV7-4 and TRBJ2-7, with 11 bases lining up with TRBD2. The CDR3 totals 17 residues. V lost 2 bases and J lost 0; bases outside the gene matches: 6. Germline assignment: CDR1 SGHVT and CDR2 SQSDAQ. CDR3 sequence (DNA): TGTGCCAGCAGCTTACACGGACTAGCGGGTTCCTCCTACGAGCAGTACTTC. This codes for CASSLHGLAGSSYEQYF. Together with reference TRBV7-4 and TRBJ2-7, the CDR3 gives the full variable domain: GAGVSQSPRYKVAKRGRDVALRCDSISGHVTLYWYRQTLGQGSEVLTYSQSDAQRDKSGRPSGRFSAERPERSVSTLKIQRTEQGDSAVYLCASSLHGLAGSSYEQYFGPGTRLTVT.

This clone was picked up one time. J is TRBJ2-3 and V is TRBV12-5; tentatively, D is TRBD1 (6 bases). Germline lookup yields CDR1 LGHNT and CDR2 FRNRAP. The CDR3 spans 13 residues. Deletions cut 6 bases from V and 4 bases from J, with 11 bases between. Here the CDR3 DNA reads TGTGCTAGTGGGCCAGGGGTCCCAGATACGCAGTATTTT. It is translated as CASGPGVPDTQYF.

This clone appeared once. The J gene is TRBJ2-1, the V gene TRBV5-1; no firm D call. Trimming removed 0 bases at V and 0 bases at J, with 10 bases between. The CDR3 covers 16 residues. CDR1 and CDR2 (germline): SGHRS, YFSETQ. The CDR3: CASSLDGQSSYNEQFF. In nucleotides, the CDR3 is TGCGCCAGCAGCTTGGACGGTCAAAGCTCCTACAATGAGCAGTTCTTC.

The rearrangement joins TRBV30 to TRBJ1-2, with 9 positions matching TRBD1. Germline CDR1 and CDR2: GTSNPN and SVGIG (reference sequence). The CDR3 is 15 amino acids. Unmatched junction bases numbered 9, after V lost 2 bases and J lost 5 bases. The CDR3 nucleotides are TGTGCCTGGAGTCCCGGACAGGGGAGGCGGTATGGCTACACCTTC. It is translated as CAWSPGQGRRYGYTF.

The J gene is TRBJ2-3, the V gene TRBV30, with a possible D match to TRBD2 (5 bases). Trimming removed 0 bases at V and 4 bases at J, with 14 bases between. Germline V gives CDR1 GTSNPN, CDR2 SVGIG (reference sequence). The CDR3 totals 15 residues. This CDR3 is CAWSVEASSPDTQYF. DNA of the CDR3: TGTGCCTGGAGTGTAGAGGCTAGCTCCCCAGATACGCAGTATTTT.

In regard to this clone: The sample holds other DNA sequences that translate to the same CDR3. The chain joins TRBV4-1 to TRBJ1-1, with 8 positions matching TRBD1. CDR3 length: 15 residues. J lost 2 bases, V lost 0 bases, and 2 bases had no gene match. Germline assignment: CDR1 MGHRA and CDR2 YSYEKL. The CDR3 sequence is CASSQETGANTEAFF. The CDR3 region has the DNA TGCGCCAGCAGCCAAGAGACAGGGGCTAACACTGAAGCTTTCTTT.

This chain uses TRBV7-2 with TRBJ1-5; no reliable D call. Germline V CDR1 and CDR2: SGHTA, FQGNSA. V lost 5 bases and J 5 bases, leaving 13 bases between the germline ends. CDR3 length: 14 amino acids. The CDR3 region has the DNA TGTGCCAGCAGCCATAGTAGGGTTGATCAGCCCCAGCATTTT. As protein: CASSHSRVDQPQHF.

The chain carries TRBV7-8 and TRBJ1-2; TRBD1 matches 8 bases. The germline CDR1 and CDR2 sequences are SGHVS and FQNEAQ. The CDR3 contains 15 residues. The J segment lost 3 bases and the V segment lost 2 bases, leaving 5 bases of the junction unmatched. DNA for the CDR3: TGTGCCAGCAGCTTAAGGGCAGGGGGCTACTATGGCTACACCTTC. Encoded protein: CASSLRAGGYYGYTF.

The sample holds a few counts of this clone. The sample has other DNA sequences that encode this CDR3 too. The genes are TRBV6-5 and TRBJ2-2; D is uncertain. The CDR3 runs to 13 residues. The V and J ends lost 3 bases and 1 base respectively, with 3 bases between them. Germline assignment: CDR1 MNHEY and CDR2 SVGAGI. DNA for the CDR3: TGTGCCAGCAGTTATCAGAACACCGGGGAGCTGTTTTTT. Its translation: CASSYQNTGELFF.

Concerning this clone: One base separates it from a far larger clone, so it is likely a read error. In the same sample, other DNA sequences code for this CDR3. The genes are TRBV11-2 and TRBJ2-7; no definite D call. V was shortened by 1 base and J by 4 bases, with 5 bases between the two germline ends. There are 12 residues in the CDR3. Germline V lookup: CDR1 SGHAT, CDR2 FQNNGV. CDR3 sequence: CASSLVVYEQYF. The CDR3 DNA sequence: TGTGCCAGCAGCTTAGTAGTTTACGAGCAGTACTTC.

The chain links TRBV10-1 to TRBJ2-2; no firm D call. Germline-derived CDR1 and CDR2 are WNHNN and SYGVQD (reference sequence). Trimming took off 1 base at V and 5 bases at J, with 8 bases between the two ends. The CDR3 is 14 residues long. This chain's CDR3 is CASSEWTATGELFF. The CDR3 nucleotides read TGCGCCAGCAGTGAGTGGACGGCGACCGGGGAGCTGTTTTTT.

The V and J genes are TRBV5-6 and TRBJ2-7; 12 nucleotides agree with TRBD2. This CDR3 is built from 15 residues. The germline V gene has CDR1 SGHDT and CDR2 YYEEEE. V lost 3 bases, J lost 2 bases, and 3 bases stayed unmatched. CDR3 DNA sequence: TGTGCCAGCAGCTCCTGGACTAGCGGGACCTACGAGCAGTACTTC. Translating gives CASSSWTSGTYEQYF.

The chain employs TRBV10-3 and TRBJ2-3; D uncertain. Trimming left V 3 bases short and J 0 bases short, with 19 bases between. Germline CDR1 reads ENHRY; CDR2 reads SYGVKD. The CDR3 length is 18 residues. CDR3 bases: TGTGCCATCAGTGACCTTACCCTTGAGAAATCAAGCACAGATACGCAGTATTTT. It is translated as CAISDLTLEKSSTDTQYF.

V gene TRBV9 combines with J gene TRBJ1-2, with 10 positions matching TRBD1. The trim removed 4 bases at V and 6 bases at J, leaving 12 bases unmatched. Germline V gene sequence: CDR1 SGDLS, CDR2 YYNGEE. The CDR3 is 16 residues long. The CDR3 spells CASSPSGVGTGDGYTF. Written as DNA, the CDR3 is TGTGCCAGCAGCCCCAGCGGAGTCGGGACAGGGGATGGCTACACCTTC.

This clone was seen only once. This chain links TRBV9 with TRBJ2-5, with TRBD2 matching over 11 bases. The germline gives CDR1 SGDLS, CDR2 YYNGEE. The CDR3 is 16 amino acids. Trimming at V came to 4 bases and at J to 2 bases, leaving 7 bases not matched to a gene. CDR3 protein: CASSKGTSGEQETQYF. In DNA, the CDR3 is TGTGCCAGCAGCAAGGGGACTAGCGGAGAACAAGAGACCCAGTACTTC.

The V call is TRBV30, the J call TRBJ2-2; 7 bases are shared with TRBD1. CDR1 is GTSNPN and CDR2 is SVGIG in the germline V gene (reference sequence). V gave up 0 bases and J gave up 5 bases; unmatched junction bases: 3. The CDR3 is 14 amino acids. The CDR3: CAWSVQGWTGELFF. The CDR3 region has the DNA TGTGCCTGGAGTGTACAGGGGTGGACCGGGGAGCTGTTTTTT.

The chain joins TRBV27 to TRBJ1-1, with D possibly TRBD1 on 5 matching bases. This CDR3 is 15 amino acids long. Germline loops: CDR1 MNHEY, CDR2 SMNVEV (reference sequence). Deletions cut 7 bases from V and 5 bases from J, with 20 bases between. The CDR3 is CASISWRVGDTEAFF. The CDR3 nucleotides are TGTGCCAGCATCTCTTGGCGGGTGGGGGATACTGAAGCTTTCTTT.

This sequence joins TRBV13 and TRBJ2-3; D may be TRBD1 (5 bases). Looked up from germline, CDR1 is PRHDT and CDR2 is FYEKMQ (reference sequence). V lost 4 bases to trimming and J lost 6 bases, with 14 bases between them. The CDR3 spans 14 residues. Here the CDR3 reads CASSSVVSGDTQYF. CDR3 coding DNA: TGTGCCAGCAGCTCCGTAGTATCAGGGGATACGCAGTATTTT. Based on the CDR3 plus reference TRBV13 and TRBJ2-3, the full variable domain is AAGVIQSPRHLIKEKRETATLKCYPIPRHDTVYWYQQGPGQDPQFLISFYEKMQSDKGSIPDRFSAQQFSDYHSELNMSSLELGDSALYFCASSSVVSGDTQYFGPGTRLTVL.

This chain uses TRBV7-2 with TRBJ2-1; D is perhaps TRBD2 (6 bases). Trimming left V 2 bases short and J 4 bases short, with 15 bases between. Germline CDR1 and CDR2: SGHTA and FQGNSA. The CDR3 has 16 residues. This CDR3 is CASSLFTGAGYNEQFF. The DNA of the CDR3 is TGTGCCAGCAGCTTATTCACCGGGGCGGGGTACAATGAGCAGTTCTTC.

The chain joins TRBV27 to TRBJ1-2; no clear D. CDR1 is MNHEY and CDR2 is SMNVEV in the germline V gene (reference sequence). Trimming removed 5 bases at V and 3 bases at J, with 16 bases between. The CDR3 loop spans 15 amino acids. The CDR3 loop reads CASSIQRTADYGYTF. CDR3 nucleotides: TGTGCCAGCAGTATACAGAGGACGGCTGACTATGGCTACACCTTC.

Remarks on this clone: Additional DNA sequences in this sample encode the identical CDR3. This chain links TRBV28 with TRBJ2-7; no firm D call. The length of the CDR3 is 14 residues. V dropped 5 bases and J dropped 2 bases, with 13 bases sitting between them. Germline assignment: CDR1 MDHEN and CDR2 SYDVKM. CDR3 region: CASSATGSTYEQYF. CDR3 sequence (DNA): TGTGCCAGCAGTGCAACCGGGTCAACCTACGAGCAGTACTTC.

The J gene is TRBJ2-7, the V gene TRBV7-2, with D possibly being TRBD1 (6 bases). CDR1 and CDR2 from the germline V gene are SGHTA and FQGNSA. Trimming shortened V by 5 bases and J by 4 bases, and 18 bases separated the two germline ends. CDR3 length: 15 residues. The CDR3 DNA is TGTGCCAGCAGCCTCCCCCAAGAGGGGGTTTACGAGCAGTACTTC. Translating it yields CASSLPQEGVYEQYF.

In regard to this clone: Other DNA sequences in the sample encode the same CDR3. The chain is built from TRBV5-1 and TRBJ2-5; no clear D. The CDR3 loop spans 12 amino acids. With 4 bases removed from V and 2 bases from J, the gap between germline ends came to 6 bases. CDR1 is SGHRS, CDR2 YFSETQ, per germline. The CDR3 DNA is TGCGCCAGCAGCCTCAATCAAGAGACCCAGTACTTC. It encodes CASSLNQETQYF. The full variable domain, its missing parts supplied by reference TRBV5-1 and TRBJ2-5, is KAGVTQTPRYLIKTRGQQVTLSCSPISGHRSVSWYQQTPGQGLQFLFEYFSETQRNKGNFPGRFSGRQFSNSRSEMNVSTLELGDSALYLCASSLNQETQYFGPGTRLLVL.

This chain connects TRBV5-1 to TRBJ1-4; 8 bases fit TRBD1. The CDR3 consists of 21 residues. CDR1 and CDR2 (germline): SGHRS, YFSETQ. The V and J ends lost 3 bases and 0 bases, in that order; junction bases with no gene match: 19. CDR3 amino acids: CASSWMAGTGRRLTTNEKLFF. Written as DNA, the CDR3 is TGCGCCAGCAGCTGGATGGCGGGGACAGGACGACGGTTAACAACTAATGAAAAACTGTTTTTT.

The chain uses TRBV28 and TRBJ2-2, with 7 bases that match TRBD2. Losses at the gene ends were 3 bases for V and 1 base for J; bases not matched to a gene: 5. CDR1 is MDHEN and CDR2 is SYDVKM in the germline V gene. This CDR3 has 16 residues. CDR3 nucleotide sequence: TGTGCCAGCAGTTTTATTGCTAGCGGGAACACCGGGGAGCTGTTTTTT. Protein: CASSFIASGNTGELFF.